A single sample gave rise to the 8 T cell receptor beta chains below, sequenced in a study of CD8 T cells in Susac syndrome. An amount of RNA that ranged from roughly 0.5 to 1 ug was reverse transcribed with random hexamers. TCRdb reprocessed the immunoSEQ multiplex PCR reads via MiXCR and lists one record per CDR3 protein. The sample lists a few hundred thousand distinct CDR3 sequences, around 84% seen once, with 0.095% to 0.14% in the top ten. Sequenced sample: CD8+ T cells from PBMCs. The receptor set was obtained from a human donor with multiple sclerosis.

This clonotype was counted once. The chain has TRBV28 and TRBJ1-2; D remains ambiguous. Germline V gene sequence: CDR1 MDHEN, CDR2 SYDVKM. CDR3 length: 14 residues. With 5 bases removed from V and 0 bases from J, the gap between germline ends came to 10 bases. The CDR3 protein is CASSDPPTNYGYTF. The CDR3 DNA sequence: TGTGCCAGCAGTGACCCGCCGACTAACTATGGCTACACCTTC.

The V call is TRBV28, the J call TRBJ1-2; TRBD1 might be the D (5 bases). Trimming left V 8 bases short and J 2 bases short, with 18 bases between. This CDR3 spans 15 amino acids. Germline V CDR1 and CDR2: MDHEN, SYDVKM. The CDR3 DNA reads as TGTGCCAGCGGGACTACATTCCCTGGGAACTATGGCTACACCTTC. Amino acids: CASGTTFPGNYGYTF.

The chain couples TRBV27 to TRBJ1-5; D uncertain. Germline CDR1 and CDR2: MNHEY and SMNVEV (reference sequence). This CDR3 comprises 13 residues. Trimming stripped 5 bases from V and 0 bases from J, with 5 bases between. CDR3 residues: CASSTRSNQPQHF. The CDR3 DNA is TGTGCCAGCAGTACCCGTAGCAATCAGCCCCAGCATTTT.

The V call is TRBV5-1, the J call TRBJ2-4, with D tentatively TRBD2 (6 bases). The V gene's germline CDR1 is SGHRS and CDR2 YFSETQ. V lost 4 bases and J 0 bases, leaving 14 bases between the germline ends. The CDR3 loop spans 16 amino acids. CDR3 protein: CASSGDFEGAKNIQYF. As DNA, the CDR3 is TGCGCCAGCAGCGGGGACTTCGAAGGAGCCAAAAACATTCAGTACTTC.

J is TRBJ2-3 and V is TRBV6-5; D is uncertain. Trimming shortened V by 2 bases and J by 4 bases, and 7 bases separated the two germline ends. CDR1 is MNHEY and CDR2 is SVGAGI in the germline V gene. The CDR3 length is 13 residues. CDR3 amino acids: CASSYVAADTQYF. CDR3 DNA sequence: TGTGCCAGCAGTTACGTCGCCGCAGATACGCAGTATTTT.

The chain has TRBV27 and TRBJ1-5; D possibly corresponds to TRBD1 (6 bases). Germline V lookup: CDR1 MNHEY, CDR2 SMNVEV (reference sequence). The CDR3 sequence is 16 residues long. V was pared by 2 bases and J by 2 bases, with 13 bases between. CDR3 amino acids: CASSLIRQAGNQPQHF. DNA of the CDR3: TGTGCCAGCAGTTTAATCCGACAGGCGGGCAATCAGCCCCAGCATTTT.

The V call is TRBV28, the J call TRBJ2-7, with D possibly TRBD1 on 5 matching bases. The germline V gene has CDR1 MDHEN and CDR2 SYDVKM. The CDR3 loop spans 13 amino acids. Trimming cost V 6 bases and J 6 bases, with 15 bases left between them. The CDR3 bases are TGTGCCAGCAGGGGGTTAGGGGTCCGCGAGCAGTACTTC. Its translation is CASRGLGVREQYF.

About this clonotype: One end of the junction varies from germline; a read error may be responsible. This sequence joins TRBV24-1 and TRBJ2-3; D unclear. Germline V gene sequence: CDR1 KGHDR, CDR2 SFDVKD. CDR3 size: 16 residues. The CDR3 sequence is CATSDFGRSGTNTQYF. CDR3 nucleotide sequence: TGTGCCACCAGTGATTTCGGCCGAAGTGGCACAAATACGCAGTATTTT.